Shown below are 6 T cell receptor beta chains from a single sample sequenced in a study of shared clonotypes between healthy human individuals. The repertoire was sequenced with immunoSEQ multiplex PCR; TCRdb's copy has only in-frame clones and lacks some. The sample lists about 110,000 clones; 55% to 70% were seen once. The sample taken for sequencing was memory CD8+ T cells sorted from blood. The subset is: CD45RO+ cells pooled with CCR7-negative TemRA cells. The receptors stem from a woman in her 30s in good health.

V usage is TRBV13 and J usage is TRBJ2-7; D is undetermined. Trimming took off 1 base at V and 1 base at J, with 11 bases between the two ends. The CDR3 totals 15 residues. Per germline, CDR1 PRHDT and CDR2 FYEKMQ (reference sequence). CDR3 residues: CASSLEVGSSYEQYF. For the CDR3, the DNA is TGTGCCAGCAGCTTAGAGGTTGGGTCTTCCTACGAGCAGTACTTC.

As concerns this clone: The identical CDR3 is also encoded by other nucleotide sequences in the sample. The rearrangement joins TRBV28 to TRBJ1-3; D not certain. CDR3 length equals 13 residues. With 1 base removed from V and 2 bases from J, the gap between germline ends came to 3 bases. Germline CDR1 MDHEN, CDR2 SYDVKM. The CDR3 sequence is CASSLFTGNTIYF. The CDR3 bases are TGTGCCAGCAGTTTATTCACTGGAAACACCATATATTTT.

This chain uses TRBV4-1 with TRBJ2-7; TRBD2 matches 8 bases. Looked up from germline, CDR1 is MGHRA and CDR2 is YSYEKL. The CDR3 is 15 amino acids. Trimming at V came to 1 base and at J to 2 bases, leaving 4 bases not matched to a gene. CDR3 sequence: CASSQVLAETYEQYF. Here the CDR3 DNA reads TGCGCCAGCAGCCAAGTACTAGCGGAGACCTACGAGCAGTACTTC.

This chain connects TRBV6-1 to TRBJ2-7; no clear D. Germline CDR1 MNHNS, CDR2 SASEGT. CDR3 length: 15 amino acids. Trimming stripped 1 base from V and 0 bases from J, with 10 bases between. CDR3 in amino acids: CASSEGSFSSYEQYF. The CDR3 DNA follows: TGTGCCAGCAGTGAAGGCAGCTTCAGCTCCTACGAGCAGTACTTC.

The chain employs TRBV6-6 and TRBJ2-7; no clear D. V was shortened by 2 bases and J by 4 bases, with 6 bases between the two germline ends. CDR1 and CDR2 from the germline V gene are MNHNY and SVGAGI (reference sequence). This CDR3 has 12 residues. CDR3 nucleotide sequence: TGTGCCAGCAGTTACGGGTTTTACGAGCAGTACTTC. Protein sequence: CASSYGFYEQYF.

The CDR3 region is CASSPKPGLASYEQYF. The DNA of the CDR3 is TGTGCCAGCTCACCGAAACCGGGACTAGCGTCCTACGAGCAGTACTTC. The chain combines TRBV18 with TRBJ2-7, with TRBD2 matching over 10 bases. In germline, CDR1 is KGHSH, CDR2 LQKENI. J was trimmed by 1 base and V by 3 bases; bases with no gene match: 6. The CDR3 sequence is 16 residues long.